The rows below give T cell receptor beta chains drawn from one sample of a study of T-cell reconstitution after alpha-beta-depleted transplantation in children. TCRdb passed the PCR reads through MiXCR, listing each CDR3 protein once. This sample has around 700,000 distinct CDR3 sequences, with around 13% found just once. The source material was PBMCs, sampled before TCRalphabeta/CD19-depleted stem cell transplant. These TCRs come from a girl aged 2 to 10 with congenital amegakaryocytic thrombocytopenia, due to receive a stem cell transplant. Each CDR3 is given with its conserved first and last residue. Each record gives: D gene, J gene, clone size, CDR3 length, V gene, CDR3 protein, CDR3 DNA. A D gene is named only where the DNA matches it firmly. Clone size is shown for a subset of rows, as once, few, many or a class of expanded clone.

TRBD2 | TRBJ2-1 | many | 13 | TRBV20-1 | CSAVAGAVNEQFF | TGCAGTGCAGTAGCGGGAGCCGTCAATGAGCAGTTCTTC
TRBD1 | TRBJ1-5 | many | 18 | TRBV12-3/TRBV12-4 | CASSPRDREEEWYQPQHF | TGTGCCAGCAGTCCGCGGGACAGGGAGGAAGAATGGTATCAGCCCCAGCATTTT
TRBD2 | TRBJ2-1 | few | 15 | TRBV5-1 | CASSPDPGLAQEQFF | TGCGCCAGCAGCCCAGATCCGGGACTAGCGCAGGAGCAGTTCTTC
. | TRBJ2-7 | few | 13 | TRBV20-1 | CSATGTHPYEQYF | TGCAGTGCCACCGGGACTCACCCCTACGAGCAGTACTTC
. | TRBJ2-1 | few | 14 | TRBV2 | CASSVYGGYNEQFF | TGTGCCAGCAGTGTGTATGGGGGCTACAATGAGCAGTTCTTC
TRBD2 | TRBJ2-5 | once | 16 | TRBV11-2 | CASSLQAGGWQETQYF | TGTGCCAGCAGCCTCCAAGCGGGAGGGTGGCAAGAGACCCAGTACTTC
TRBD1 | TRBJ2-7 | many | 13 | TRBV10-3 | CAISWDRDYEQYF | TGTGCCATCAGTTGGGACAGGGACTACGAGCAGTACTTC
TRBD2 | TRBJ2-2 | many | 16 | TRBV5-1 | CASSLDSGTNTGELFF | TGCGCCAGCAGCTTGGATAGCGGGACGAACACCGGGGAGCTGTTTTTT
TRBD1 | TRBJ1-1 | many | 13 | TRBV6-2/TRBV6-3 | CASKQGADTEAFF | TGTGCCAGCAAACAGGGGGCCGACACTGAAGCTTTCTTT
. | TRBJ2-2 | . | 15 | TRBV20-1 | CSAREARGNTGELFF | TGCAGTGCTAGAGAGGCTAGGGGGAACACCGGGGAGCTGTTTTTT
TRBD1 | TRBJ2-7 | . | 16 | TRBV9 | CASSPVGTGAPYEQYF | TGTGCCAGCAGCCCCGTGGGGACAGGCGCTCCCTACGAGCAGTACTTC
TRBD1 | TRBJ2-7 | few | 13 | TRBV12-3/TRBV12-4 | CASSHGTGHEQYF | TGTGCCAGCAGTCACGGGACAGGCCACGAGCAGTACTTC
TRBD2 | TRBJ2-3 | . | 14 | TRBV28 | CASSLGGRVDTQNF | TGTGCCAGCAGTTTAGGCGGGAGGGTAGATACGCAGAATTTT
. | TRBJ2-5 | many | 12 | TRBV5-1 | CASSRDQETQYF | TGCGCCAGCAGTCGGGACCAAGAGACCCAGTACTTC
. | TRBJ2-5 | few | 17 | TRBV7-9 | CASSLLSTSFLEETQYF | TGTGCCAGCAGCCTACTATCGACTAGTTTTCTCGAGGAGACCCAGTACTTC
TRBD1 | TRBJ2-1 | many | 16 | TRBV20-1 | CSARDPDRPWGNEQFF | TGCAGTGCTAGAGACCCGGACAGGCCCTGGGGCAATGAGCAGTTCTTC
TRBD2 | TRBJ2-1 | many | 15 | TRBV28 | CASSLLAEVYNEQFF | TGTGCCAGCAGTCTTCTAGCGGAAGTATACAATGAGCAGTTCTTC
. | TRBJ2-1 | . | 11 | TRBV3-1 | CASSHDNEQFF | TGTGCCAGCAGCCACGACAATGAGCAGTTCTTC
. | TRBJ2-2 | few | 13 | TRBV6-1 | CASHRMNTGELFF | TGTGCCAGCCACAGGATGAACACCGGGGAGCTGTTTTTT
TRBD1 | TRBJ2-3 | many | 14 | TRBV5-1 | CASRLGQPGDTQYF | TGCGCCAGCAGGCTGGGACAGCCCGGGGATACGCAGTATTTT
. | TRBJ1-5 | few | 13 | TRBV12-3/TRBV12-4 | CASSSDRNQPQHF | TGTGCCAGCAGTTCCGACAGAAATCAGCCCCAGCATTTT
TRBD1 | TRBJ2-1 | . | 15 | TRBV5-1 | CASSLGQARSEEQFF | TGCGCCAGCAGCTTAGGACAGGCCCGGTCAGAAGAGCAGTTCTTC
. | TRBJ1-4 | . | 14 | TRBV7-2 | CASSRGGRDEKLFF | TGTGCCAGCAGCCGGGGGGGGAGGGATGAAAAACTGTTTTTT
. | TRBJ2-1 | . | 14 | TRBV28 | CASREAQGMGEQFF | TGTGCCAGCAGGGAAGCACAGGGCATGGGTGAGCAGTTCTTC
TRBD2 | TRBJ2-1 | many | 15 | TRBV29-1 | CSVYSSGRAYNEQFF | TGCAGCGTGTACTCTAGCGGGAGGGCGTACAATGAGCAGTTCTTC
TRBD2 | TRBJ2-1 | few | 14 | TRBV7-9 | CANAASGSYNEQFF | TGTGCCAACGCCGCTAGCGGCTCCTACAATGAGCAGTTCTTC
. | TRBJ1-1 | few | 15 | TRBV5-1 | CASSLGQSMNTEAFF | TGCGCCAGCAGCTTGGGACAGAGCATGAACACTGAAGCTTTCTTT
. | TRBJ2-7 | . | 14 | TRBV7-3 | CASSLRPGLDEQYF | TGTGCCAGCAGCTTAAGGCCTGGGTTAGACGAGCAGTACTTC
. | TRBJ2-2 | many | 18 | TRBV5-1 | CASSSLFVRGANTGELFF | TGCGCCAGCAGCTCCCTCTTTGTGAGGGGGGCGAACACCGGGGAGCTGTTTTTT
TRBD1 | TRBJ2-3 | . | 16 | TRBV15 | CATSRTGTGWEDTQYF | TGTGCCACCAGCAGGACCGGGACAGGGTGGGAAGATACGCAGTATTTT
TRBD1 | TRBJ2-7 | few | 16 | TRBV4-2 | CASSQEERQGIYEQYF | TGTGCCAGCAGCCAAGAAGAGAGACAGGGGATCTACGAGCAGTACTTC
TRBD2 | TRBJ2-1 | few | 16 | TRBV7-9 | CASSPSGSRSYNEQFF | TGTGCCAGCAGCCCGAGCGGGAGCAGATCCTACAATGAGCAGTTCTTC
. | TRBJ2-5 | . | 17 | TRBV27 | CASSLNGLATYQETQYF | TGTGCCAGCAGTTTAAATGGGCTAGCCACATACCAAGAGACCCAGTACTTC
TRBD2 | TRBJ2-7 | many | 13 | TRBV29-1 | CSVEGGTNYEQYF | TGCAGCGTTGAAGGAGGGACTAACTACGAGCAGTACTTC
. | TRBJ1-1 | . | 15 | TRBV6-1 | CAGSPRLADNTEAFF | TGTGCCGGCAGTCCGAGGCTTGCAGATAACACAGAAGCTTTCTTT
TRBD2 | TRBJ2-1 | . | 19 | TRBV29-1 | CSVDGLTSGEGRTYNEQFF | TGCAGCGTTGATGGGCTGACTAGCGGGGAGGGTAGGACCTACAATGAGCAGTTCTTC
. | TRBJ1-6 | . | 16 | TRBV20-1 | CSARWGAPSGNSPLHF | TGCAGTGCTAGATGGGGAGCCCCAAGCGGTAATTCACCCCTCCACTTT
TRBD2 | TRBJ2-1 | many | 17 | TRBV5-1 | CASSSDRTSGSIDEQFF | TGCGCCAGCAGCTCAGATCGGACTAGCGGGAGTATCGATGAGCAGTTCTTC
TRBD1 | TRBJ1-1 | many | 13 | TRBV20-1 | CSAIRGLNTEAFF | TGCAGTGCAATCAGGGGGTTGAACACTGAAGCTTTCTTT
. | TRBJ1-1 | . | 16 | TRBV10-3 | CAISESTGTLNTEAFF | TGTGCCATCAGTGAGTCGACAGGTACCCTGAACACTGAAGCTTTCTTT
. | TRBJ1-6 | many | 18 | TRBV28 | CASSSPGQGFTDNSPLHF | TGTGCCAGCAGTTCCCCCGGGCAAGGCTTCACAGATAATTCACCCCTCCACTTT
. | TRBJ1-2 | . | 14 | TRBV7-6 | CASSLERSAYGYTF | TGTGCCAGCAGCTTAGAGCGGTCAGCTTATGGCTACACCTTC
. | TRBJ2-4 | few | 16 | TRBV5-1 | CASPRQQGSTKNIQYF | TGCGCCAGCCCAAGACAGCAGGGTTCGACCAAAAACATTCAGTACTTC
. | TRBJ2-7 | few | 12 | TRBV20-1 | CSARSWSYGQYF | TGCAGTGCTAGATCCTGGTCCTACGGGCAGTACTTC
TRBD2 | TRBJ2-1 | many | 15 | TRBV20-1 | CSARDPSSGRYEQFF | TGCAGTGCTAGAGATCCGTCTAGCGGGAGGTATGAGCAGTTCTTC